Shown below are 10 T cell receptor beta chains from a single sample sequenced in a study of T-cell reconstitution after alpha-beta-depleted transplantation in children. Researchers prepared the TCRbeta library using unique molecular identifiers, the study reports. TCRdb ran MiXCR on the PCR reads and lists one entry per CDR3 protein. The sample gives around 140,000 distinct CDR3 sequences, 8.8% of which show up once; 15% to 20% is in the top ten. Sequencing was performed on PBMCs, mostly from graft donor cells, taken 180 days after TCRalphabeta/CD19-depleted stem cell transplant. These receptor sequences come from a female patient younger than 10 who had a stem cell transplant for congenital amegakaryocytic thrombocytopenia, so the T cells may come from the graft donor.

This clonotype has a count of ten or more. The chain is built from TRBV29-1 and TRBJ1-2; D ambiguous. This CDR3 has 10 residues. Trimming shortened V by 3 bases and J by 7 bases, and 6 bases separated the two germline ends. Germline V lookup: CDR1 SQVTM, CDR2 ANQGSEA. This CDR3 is CSVDTGGYTF. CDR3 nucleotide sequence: TGCAGCGTTGACACCGGTGGCTACACCTTC.

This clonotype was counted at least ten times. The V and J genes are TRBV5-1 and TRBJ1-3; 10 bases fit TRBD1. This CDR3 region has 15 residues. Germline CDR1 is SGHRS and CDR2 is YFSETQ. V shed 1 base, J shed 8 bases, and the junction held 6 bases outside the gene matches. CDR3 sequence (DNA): TGCGCCAGCAGCTTGTACGGGACAGGGGTCGACACCATATATTTT. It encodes CASSLYGTGVDTIYF. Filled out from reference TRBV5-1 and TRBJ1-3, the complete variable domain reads KAGVTQTPRYLIKTRGQQVTLSCSPISGHRSVSWYQQTPGQGLQFLFEYFSETQRNKGNFPGRFSGRQFSNSRSEMNVSTLELGDSALYLCASSLYGTGVDTIYFGEGSWLTVV.

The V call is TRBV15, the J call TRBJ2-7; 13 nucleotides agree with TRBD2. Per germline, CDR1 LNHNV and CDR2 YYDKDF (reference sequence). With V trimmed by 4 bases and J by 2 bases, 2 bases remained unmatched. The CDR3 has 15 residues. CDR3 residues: CATSTGTSGTYEQYF. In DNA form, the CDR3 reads TGTGCCACCAGCACCGGGACTAGCGGGACCTACGAGCAGTACTTC.

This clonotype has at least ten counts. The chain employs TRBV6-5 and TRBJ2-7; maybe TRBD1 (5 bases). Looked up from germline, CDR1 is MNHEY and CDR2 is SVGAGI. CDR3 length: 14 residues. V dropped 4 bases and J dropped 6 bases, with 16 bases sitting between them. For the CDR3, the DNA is TGTGCCAGCAGTTCGGGCAGGGAAAAACGCGAGCAGTACTTC. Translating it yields CASSSGREKREQYF.

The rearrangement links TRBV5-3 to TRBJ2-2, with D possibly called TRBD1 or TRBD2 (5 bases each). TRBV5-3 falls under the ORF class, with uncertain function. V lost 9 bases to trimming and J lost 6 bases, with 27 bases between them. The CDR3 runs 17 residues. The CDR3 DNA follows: TGTGCCATGGGCTTGGGGGACCCACACTTCACCGCCGGGGAGCTGTTTTTT. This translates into CAMGLGDPHFTAGELFF.

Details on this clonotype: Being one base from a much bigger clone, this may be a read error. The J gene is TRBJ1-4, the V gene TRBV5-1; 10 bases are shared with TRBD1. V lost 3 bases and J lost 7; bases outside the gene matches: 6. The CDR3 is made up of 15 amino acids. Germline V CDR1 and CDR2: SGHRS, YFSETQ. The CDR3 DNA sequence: TGCGCCAGCAGCTACGGAGGGACAGGGGCTGAAAAACTGTTTTTT. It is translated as CASSYGGTGAEKLFF.

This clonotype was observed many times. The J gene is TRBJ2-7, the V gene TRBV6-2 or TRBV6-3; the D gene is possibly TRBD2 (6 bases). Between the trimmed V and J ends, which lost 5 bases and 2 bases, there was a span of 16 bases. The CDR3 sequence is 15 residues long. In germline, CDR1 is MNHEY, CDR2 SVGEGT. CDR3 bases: TGTGCCAGCAGTAAACGAGCGGCTAGCGCCTACGAGCAGTACTTC. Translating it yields CASSKRAASAYEQYF.

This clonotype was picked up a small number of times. CDR3 loop: CSATPWASGNNEQFF. In DNA, the CDR3 is TGCAGTGCTACCCCCTGGGCTAGCGGGAACAATGAGCAGTTCTTC. The rearrangement uses TRBV20-1 and TRBJ2-1; 9 bases match TRBD2. Germline loops: CDR1 DFQATT, CDR2 SNEGSKA (reference sequence). Germline trimming cut 4 bases from V and 5 bases from J; bases unmatched to any gene: 9. The CDR3 covers 15 residues.

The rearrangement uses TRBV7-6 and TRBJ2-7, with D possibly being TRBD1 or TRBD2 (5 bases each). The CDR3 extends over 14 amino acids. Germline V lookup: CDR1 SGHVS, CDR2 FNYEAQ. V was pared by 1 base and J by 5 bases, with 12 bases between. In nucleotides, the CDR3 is TGTGCCAGCAGCTTAGAAGTAGGGACCAACGAGCAGTACTTC. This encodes CASSLEVGTNEQYF.

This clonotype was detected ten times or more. Here the CDR3 reads CASSWGDTGELFF. For the CDR3, the DNA is TGTGCCAGCAGCTGGGGGGACACCGGGGAGCTGTTTTTT. The chain employs TRBV5-5 and TRBJ2-2; tentative D call: TRBD2 (6 bases). CDR1 is SGHKS and CDR2 is YYEKEE in the germline V gene (reference sequence). The CDR3 extends over 13 amino acids. V was clipped by 3 bases and J by 3 bases, with 6 bases between them.